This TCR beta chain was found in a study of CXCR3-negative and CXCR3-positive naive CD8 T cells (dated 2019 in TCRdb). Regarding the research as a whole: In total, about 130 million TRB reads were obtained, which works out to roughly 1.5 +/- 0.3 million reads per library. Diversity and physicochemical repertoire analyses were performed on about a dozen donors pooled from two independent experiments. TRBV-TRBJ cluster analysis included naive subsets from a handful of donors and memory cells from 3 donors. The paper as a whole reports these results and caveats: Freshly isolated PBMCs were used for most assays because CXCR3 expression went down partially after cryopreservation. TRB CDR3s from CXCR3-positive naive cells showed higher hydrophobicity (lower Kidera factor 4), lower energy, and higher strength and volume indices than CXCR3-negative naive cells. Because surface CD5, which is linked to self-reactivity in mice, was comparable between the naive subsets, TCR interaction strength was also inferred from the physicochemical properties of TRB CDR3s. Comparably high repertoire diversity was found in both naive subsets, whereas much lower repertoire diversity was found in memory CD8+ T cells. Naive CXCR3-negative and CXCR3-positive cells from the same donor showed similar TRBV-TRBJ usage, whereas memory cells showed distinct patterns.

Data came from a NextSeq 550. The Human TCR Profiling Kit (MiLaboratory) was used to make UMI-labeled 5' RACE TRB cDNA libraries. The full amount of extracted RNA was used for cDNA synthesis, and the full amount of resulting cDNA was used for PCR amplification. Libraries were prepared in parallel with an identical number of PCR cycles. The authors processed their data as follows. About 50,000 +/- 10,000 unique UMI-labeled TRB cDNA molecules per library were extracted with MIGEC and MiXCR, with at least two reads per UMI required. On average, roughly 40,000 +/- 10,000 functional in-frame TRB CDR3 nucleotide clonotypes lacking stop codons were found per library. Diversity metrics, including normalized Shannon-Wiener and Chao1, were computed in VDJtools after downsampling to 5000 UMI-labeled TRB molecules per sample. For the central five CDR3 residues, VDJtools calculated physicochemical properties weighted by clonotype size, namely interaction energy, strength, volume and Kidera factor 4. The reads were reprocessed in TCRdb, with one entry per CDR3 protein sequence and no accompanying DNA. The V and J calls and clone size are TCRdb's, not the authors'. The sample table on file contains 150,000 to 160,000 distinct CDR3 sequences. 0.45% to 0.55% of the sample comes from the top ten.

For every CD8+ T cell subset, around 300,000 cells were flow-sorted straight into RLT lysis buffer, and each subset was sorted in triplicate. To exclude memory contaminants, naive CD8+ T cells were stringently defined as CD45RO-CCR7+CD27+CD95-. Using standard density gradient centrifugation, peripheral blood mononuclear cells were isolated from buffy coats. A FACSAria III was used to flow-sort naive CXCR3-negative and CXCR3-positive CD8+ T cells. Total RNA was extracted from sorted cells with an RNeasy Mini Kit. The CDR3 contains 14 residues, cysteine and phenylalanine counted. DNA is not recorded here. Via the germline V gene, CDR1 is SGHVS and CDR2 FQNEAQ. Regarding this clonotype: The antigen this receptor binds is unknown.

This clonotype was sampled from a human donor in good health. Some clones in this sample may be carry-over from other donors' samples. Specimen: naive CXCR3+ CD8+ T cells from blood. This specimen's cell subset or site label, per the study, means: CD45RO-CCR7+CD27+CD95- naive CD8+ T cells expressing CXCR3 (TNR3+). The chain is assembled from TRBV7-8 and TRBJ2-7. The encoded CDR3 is CASSSRLSPYEQYF.